This T cell receptor beta chain comes out of a study of cytomegalovirus exposure and HLA in healthy donors. Study-wide points: A missense variant in DCLRE1C was later tied to TCR beta V- and J-gene trimming. Being productive about 90% or about 30% of the time was typical of most TCR beta V segments in an earlier analysis.

Notes on this clone: The antigen is unknown.

Both 60 Vbeta primers and 13 Jbeta primers went into the PCR. This table comes from immunoSEQ multiplex PCR, and its TCRdb copy is limited to in-frame clones, with some not included. Among roughly 90,000 clones listed, approximately 84% were seen once. Germline V CDR1 and CDR2: LNHDA, SQIVND (reference sequence). The CDR3 has 16 amino acids. The trim removed 3 bases at V and 8 bases at J, leaving 13 bases unmatched. Input material: PBMCs. This clonotype was obtained from a young man in good health and CMV-seronegative. The gene calls are TRBV19 and TRBJ2-1, with 7 bases fitting TRBD2. Here the CDR3 reads CASSIWAGVLRDEQFF. CDR3 DNA sequence: TGTGCCAGTAGTATTTGGGCGGGAGTCCTCCGCGATGAGCAGTTCTTC.